These 24 T cell receptor beta chains were all obtained from the same sample, sequenced in a study of post-analysis software for immune sequencing data. General study points: When patients were compared with controls, about 5 TRBV segments were more frequent, TRBV5-6, TRBV5-1 and TRBV20-1 among them.

Unique-molecular-identifier-tagged TCR beta cDNA libraries were used. MiXCR, applied by TCRdb to the PCR reads, yields one record per CDR3 protein. The data show roughly 540,000 distinct CDR3 sequences, with around 31% seen just once and 6% held by the top ten. The antigens these receptors bind are not known. Sequencing input: blood. The receptors originated from a girl aged 2-17 years with multiple sclerosis.

This clonotype was picked up a small number of times. The CDR3 protein is CASSQSRVAGAITDTQYF. In DNA, the CDR3 is TGCGCCAGCAGCCAATCTCGGGTAGCGGGGGCCATCACAGATACGCAGTATTTT. This chain joins TRBV4-1 and TRBJ2-3, with TRBD2 identical over 9 bases. Per the germline V gene, CDR1 is MGHRA and CDR2 is YSYEKL. V lost 2 bases and J lost 2; bases outside the gene matches: 11. The CDR3 is 18 residues long.

As concerns this clonotype: Being one base from a much bigger clone, this may be a read error. The CDR3, as DNA: TGCGCCAGCAGGCTTGTCGATGGGCAGTTCTTC. Protein sequence: CASRLVDGQFF. The gene calls are TRBV5-1 and TRBJ2-1; D is undetermined. Trimming shortened V by 5 bases and J by 12 bases, and 12 bases separated the two germline ends. Germline V CDR1 and CDR2: SGHRS, YFSETQ. The CDR3 covers 11 residues.

A few counts support this clonotype. The rearrangement uses TRBV7-8 and TRBJ2-7, with D hard to call. V was trimmed by 4 bases and J by 1 base, leaving 14 bases between them. Germline CDR1 reads SGHVS; CDR2 reads FQNEAQ. This CDR3 has 15 residues. CDR3 bases: TGTGCCAGCAGCTCCTCGACTGAAGCATCCTACGAGCAGTACTTC. This encodes CASSSSTEASYEQYF.

The chain joins TRBV29-1 to TRBJ1-1, with D possibly TRBD1 on 6 matching bases. The CDR3 consists of 14 residues. Germline CDR1 SQVTM, CDR2 ANQGSEA. Trimming removed 4 bases at V and 3 bases at J, with 15 bases between. CDR3 DNA sequence: TGCAGCGTTGTCCCGACAGGACTGTACACTGAAGCTTTCTTT. Protein: CSVVPTGLYTEAFF.

This chain joins TRBV5-1 and TRBJ1-2; 7 positions match TRBD1. Germline-derived CDR1 and CDR2 are SGHRS and YFSETQ. The CDR3 runs 16 residues. Unmatched junction bases numbered 11, after V lost 1 base and J lost 5 bases. The CDR3 nucleotides are TGCGCCAGCAGCTTGTGGGGACTGACAGGGAGGTATGGCTACACCTTC. It codes for CASSLWGLTGRYGYTF.

V and J are TRBV24-1 and TRBJ1-1; TRBD1 matches 7 bases. The CDR3 loop spans 13 amino acids. V trimming: 7 bases; J trimming: 4 bases; junction bases outside the gene matches: 5. Germline V gene data show CDR1 as KGHDR and CDR2 as SFDVKD. The CDR3 protein is CATSSTGTTEAFF. The CDR3, as DNA: TGTGCCACCAGCTCGACAGGGACCACTGAAGCTTTCTTT.

The gene calls are TRBV20-1 and TRBJ1-5; possibly TRBD1 for D (6 bases). The CDR3 length is 14 residues. Germline CDR1 is DFQATT and CDR2 is SNEGSKA (reference sequence). V was shortened by 1 base and J by 12 bases, with 19 bases between the two germline ends. This CDR3 is CSARGTARQDHQHF. CDR3 nucleotides: TGCAGTGCTAGAGGGACAGCCAGGCAGGACCACCAGCATTTT.

This clonotype has just a few counts. This chain connects TRBV11-1 to TRBJ2-7, with TRBD1 matching over 7 bases. The CDR3 is 13 amino acids. CDR1 is SGHAT, CDR2 FQDESV, per germline (reference sequence). V was clipped by 5 bases and J by 5 bases; unmatched bases: 6. In DNA form, the CDR3 reads TGTGCCAGCAGCGACCGGGACAGCGACGAGCAGTACTTC. This translates into CASSDRDSDEQYF.

This clonotype is a singleton in its sample. The rearrangement uses TRBV11-2 and TRBJ2-1, with 8 bases aligning to TRBD2. Germline-derived CDR1 and CDR2 are SGHAT and FQNNGV. This CDR3 is 15 amino acids long. V was clipped by 5 bases and J by 5 bases; unmatched bases: 8. CDR3 coding DNA: TGTGCCAGCAGCAATACGGGGGGGCCCCACAATGAGCAGTTCTTC. Translation: CASSNTGGPHNEQFF.

This clonotype was recorded a few times. This chain joins TRBV6-6 and TRBJ2-7, with TRBD1 as a possible D gene (8 bases). Trimming stripped 0 bases from V and 6 bases from J, with 18 bases between. The CDR3 consists of 16 residues. The germline V gene has CDR1 MNHNY and CDR2 SVGAGI (reference sequence). CDR3 protein: CASSYSTGGGLSEQYF. CDR3 coding DNA: TGTGCCAGCAGTTACTCCACAGGGGGGGGCTTGAGCGAGCAGTACTTC.

This sequence joins TRBV6-6 and TRBJ2-3; weak D call: TRBD1 (6 bases). CDR3 length equals 15 residues. Germline V gene lookup returns CDR1 MNHNY and CDR2 SVGAGI (reference sequence). Trimming removed 0 bases at V and 7 bases at J, with 14 bases between. DNA of the CDR3: TGTGCCAGCAGTTACTCGGAGACAGGTACAAATACGCAGTATTTT. Translating gives CASSYSETGTNTQYF.

The J gene is TRBJ1-2, the V gene TRBV12-3 or TRBV12-4; the D gene is possibly TRBD1 (6 bases). Trimming stripped 2 bases from V and 8 bases from J, with 18 bases between. CDR3 length equals 15 residues. The CDR3 nucleotides are TGTGCCAGCAGTTTACTCCGACAGGTGGGCCGAGGCTACACCTTC. Its translation: CASSLLRQVGRGYTF.

A few counts support this clonotype. The gene calls are TRBV5-1 and TRBJ2-1; no firm D call. Deletions cut 0 bases from V and 4 bases from J, with 8 bases between. In germline, CDR1 is SGHRS, CDR2 YFSETQ. The CDR3 length is 14 residues. The CDR3 DNA sequence: TGCGCCAGCAGCTTGGTGTCGGAGTACAATGAGCAGTTCTTC. It is translated as CASSLVSEYNEQFF.

The chain combines TRBV9 with TRBJ2-3; the D call may be TRBD1 or TRBD2 (5 bases each). Trimming removed 1 base at V and 0 bases at J, with 18 bases between. Germline V gene data show CDR1 as SGDLS and CDR2 as YYNGEE. The CDR3 is made up of 18 amino acids. The DNA of the CDR3 is TGTGCCAGCAGCGTAAATCCGCCGGGGCCCTCAAGCACAGATACGCAGTATTTT. The encoded protein is CASSVNPPGPSSTDTQYF.

This clonotype came up a few times. A clone one base away is much larger, so this may be a read error. The rearrangement uses TRBV29-1 and TRBJ2-1; a weak D match, TRBD1 (6 bases). CDR1 and CDR2 from the germline V gene are SQVTM and ANQGSEA. V lost 8 bases, J lost 6 bases, and 11 bases lay in between. This CDR3 has 11 amino acids. The DNA of the CDR3 is TGCAGCCTTGGGGGCCGCAATGAGCAGTTCTTC. Amino acid sequence: CSLGGRNEQFF.

As to this clonotype: A much larger clone lies a single base off, so this may be a read error. The chain has TRBV12-3 or TRBV12-4 and TRBJ2-7; 8 nucleotides agree with TRBD1. V lost 1 base and J lost 0; bases outside the gene matches: 8. CDR3 size: 17 residues. CDR3: CASSLGRGTGDSYEQYF. DNA of the CDR3: TGTGCCAGCAGTTTAGGGAGAGGGACAGGTGACTCCTACGAGCAGTACTTC.

In this sample, this clonotype turned up a few times. Here the CDR3 DNA reads TGTGCCAGCAGCCAAGGGAACTCCTACAATGAGCAGTTCTTC. Its translation: CASSQGNSYNEQFF. This chain uses TRBV12-3 or TRBV12-4 with TRBJ2-1, with no clear D. Trimming removed 6 bases at V and 0 bases at J, with 9 bases between. The CDR3 length is 14 residues.

The gene calls are TRBV12-5 and TRBJ1-2, with 7 bases matching TRBD1. The germline gives CDR1 LGHNT, CDR2 FRNRAP. V gave up 4 bases and J gave up 6 bases; unmatched junction bases: 5. The CDR3 sequence is 13 residues long. In nucleotides, the CDR3 is TGTGCTAGTGGTTCGGGACAGATTAATGGCTACACCTTC. It is translated as CASGSGQINGYTF.

This chain uses TRBV5-1 with TRBJ2-5, with D perhaps matching TRBD2 (6 bases). This CDR3 region has 13 residues. The V and J ends lost 1 base and 11 bases respectively, with 15 bases between them. Germline CDR1 is SGHRS and CDR2 is YFSETQ. CDR3 sequence (DNA): TGCGCCAGCAGCTTGTTGAGAAGTCGGGAGCAGTACTTC. This encodes CASSLLRSREQYF. The full variable domain, rest sourced from reference TRBV5-1 and TRBJ2-5, is KAGVTQTPRYLIKTRGQQVTLSCSPISGHRSVSWYQQTPGQGLQFLFEYFSETQRNKGNFPGRFSGRQFSNSRSEMNVSTLELGDSALYLCASSLLRSREQYFGPGTRLLVL.

This clonotype has a handful of counts. V usage is TRBV6-5 and J usage is TRBJ1-1, with D uncertain. From germline, CDR1 is MNHEY and CDR2 SVGAGI. Trimming pared 6 bases from V and 8 bases from J, leaving 13 bases between. The CDR3 loop spans 12 amino acids. CDR3 nucleotide sequence: TGTGCCAGCAGCCGTCAGGACGGCGAAGCTTTCTTT. It translates to CASSRQDGEAFF.

Only a few counts were recorded for this clonotype. The chain couples TRBV3-1 to TRBJ2-3; 9 bases fit TRBD2. The germline gives CDR1 LGHDT, CDR2 YNNKEL (reference sequence). The CDR3 totals 16 residues. Trimming took 1 base from V and 3 from J; bases not matched to a gene: 5. The CDR3 sequence is CASSQVHSGGTDTQYF. In DNA, the CDR3 is TGTGCCAGCAGCCAAGTACATAGCGGGGGAACAGATACGCAGTATTTT.

This clonotype has only a few counts. The V gene is TRBV9, the J gene TRBJ2-3; D is perhaps TRBD1 (5 bases). CDR3 size: 15 residues. The germline CDR1 and CDR2 sequences are SGDLS and YYNGEE. V was shortened by 1 base and J by 5 bases, with 14 bases between the two germline ends. For the CDR3, the DNA is TGTGCCAGCAGCGTAAAAACAGGAGCTGTAGATACGCAGTATTTT. Translating gives CASSVKTGAVDTQYF.

This clonotype has just a few counts. The chain combines TRBV6-1 with TRBJ2-7; D possibly corresponds to TRBD2 (6 bases). The germline V gene encodes CDR1 MNHNS and CDR2 SASEGT. The V end lost 6 bases, the J end lost 2 bases, and 11 bases lay between the germline ends. The CDR3 spans 13 residues. The CDR3 coding sequence is TGTGCCAGCAGGCGGGACGAAACCTACGAGCAGTACTTC. Encoded protein: CASRRDETYEQYF.

The chain couples TRBV5-1 to TRBJ2-3; D call uncertain. V gave up 0 bases and J gave up 1 base, with 9 bases separating them. Germline V gene lookup returns CDR1 SGHRS and CDR2 YFSETQ. The CDR3 runs 15 residues. CDR3 in DNA: TGCGCCAGCAGCTTGGGCTGGGTTCGCACAGATACGCAGTATTTT. This translates into CASSLGWVRTDTQYF.